This TCR beta chain was sequenced during a study of T cells in Graves' hyperthyroidism and ophthalmopathy. This clonotype was recorded many times. This CDR3 region has 18 residues. V dropped 5 bases and J dropped 6 bases, with 25 bases sitting between them. Researchers took RNA transcripts and amplified the TCR beta CDR3 regions from them. The study used the HTBI primer set for a first-round RT-PCR of the TCR CDR3. MiXCR, run by TCRdb on the multiplex PCR reads, gives a single entry per CDR3 protein. In the table there are roughly 500,000 distinct CDR3 sequences, more than 45% of which are singletons.

The source of this sequence is an adult woman with Graves' disease, either hyperthyroidism or ophthalmopathy (not recorded which). The V gene is TRBV12-3 or TRBV12-4, the J gene TRBJ1-4; weak D call: TRBD1 (5 bases). Sample: peripheral blood or thyroid tissue (not recorded which). This chain's CDR3 is CASSENPGLRESDEKLFF. Written as DNA, the CDR3 is TGTGCCAGCAGTGAGAATCCGGGACTCCGAGAGTCGGATGAAAAACTGTTTTTT.